This T cell receptor (beta chain) was recorded in a study of technical replicates of blood from a few donors. The CDR3 is 14 residues long. V lost 6 bases, J lost 0 bases, and 2 bases stayed unmatched. Germline V gives CDR1 MNHEY, CDR2 SMNVEV (reference sequence). The protocol was immunoSEQ multiplex PCR, while the TCRdb copy is restricted to in-frame clones and leaves out a portion. This sample yields some 74,000 clones, of which 89% are seen a single time; 0.41% belongs to the top ten. The sequenced material came from T cells isolated from PBMCs. This clonotype originated in a human donor in good health. The V gene is TRBV27, the J gene TRBJ2-1; 7 bases are shared with TRBD2. For the CDR3, the DNA is TGTGCCAGCAGGGGGAGGGCCTCCTACAATGAGCAGTTCTTC. Encoded protein: CASRGRASYNEQFF.